These 16 T cell receptor beta chains were all obtained from the same sample, sequenced in a study of response to subunit inactivated influenza vaccine. MiXCR, applied by TCRdb to the RT-PCR reads, yields one record per CDR3 protein. The sample contains under 500,000 distinct CDR3 sequences, roughly 9.8% of which appear only once. The sample in question was PBMCs from blood, obtained about 40 days after vaccination. The receptor set was obtained from a man aged 50 to 60 who received an inactivated influenza vaccine.

This clonotype has just a few counts. This chain connects TRBV4-3 to TRBJ2-2; D is ambiguous. The CDR3 sequence is 15 residues long. In germline, CDR1 is LGHNA, CDR2 YSLEER. Trimming took 3 bases from V and 2 from J, leaving 10 bases between them. DNA for the CDR3: TGCGCCAGCAGCCAGGGCTTCGGTAACACCGGGGAGCTGTTTTTT. It encodes CASSQGFGNTGELFF.

This rearrangement joins TRBV19 to TRBJ1-2; D not resolved. Germline-derived CDR1 and CDR2 are LNHDA and SQIVND (reference sequence). CDR3 size: 11 residues. V dropped 4 bases and J dropped 5 bases, with 5 bases sitting between them. The CDR3, as DNA: TGTGCCAGTAGTAACGCTTATGGCTACACCTTC. It codes for CASSNAYGYTF.

The table lists this clonotype with a few counts. This chain connects TRBV10-3 to TRBJ2-2; 9 nucleotides match TRBD1. Germline CDR1 and CDR2: ENHRY and SYGVKD. The CDR3 is 15 residues long. V lost 0 bases and J lost 5; bases outside the gene matches: 1. CDR3 protein: CAISESDRGTGELFF. DNA for the CDR3: TGTGCCATCAGTGAGTCGGACAGGGGTACCGGGGAGCTGTTTTTT.

The chain combines TRBV12-3 or TRBV12-4 with TRBJ2-5; D possibly corresponds to TRBD1 (5 bases). V lost 0 bases and J lost 3, with 8 bases in between. The CDR3 is 14 amino acids. As DNA, the CDR3 is TGTGCCAGCAGTTTAGCGGGGCCCAAAGAGACCCAGTACTTC. Protein sequence: CASSLAGPKETQYF.

CDR3 region: CSGGPDGRHLYEQYF. The DNA for the CDR3 is TGCAGTGGAGGCCCTGACGGGAGACACCTATACGAGCAGTACTTC. The rearrangement links TRBV20-1 to TRBJ2-7; D possibly corresponds to TRBD2 (6 bases). Trimming cost V 7 bases and J 4 bases, with 23 bases left between them. There are 15 residues in the CDR3. Germline values: CDR1 DFQATT, CDR2 SNEGSKA (reference sequence).

This clonotype was seen a few times. The chain has TRBV15 and TRBJ2-1; TRBD2 matches 10 bases. The CDR3 has 15 residues. Germline-derived CDR1 and CDR2 are LNHNV and YYDKDF (reference sequence). V lost 1 base to trimming and J lost 6 bases; unmatched junction nucleotides: 3. DNA of the CDR3: TGTGCCACCAGCAGAGCCGGGACTAGCGTCAATGAGCAGTTCTTC. It codes for CATSRAGTSVNEQFF. The whole variable domain, remainder taken from reference TRBV15 and TRBJ2-1, is DAMVIQNPRYQVTQFGKPVTLSCSQTLNHNVMYWYQQKSSQAPKLLFHYYDKDFNNEADTPDNFQSRRPNTSFCFLDIRSPGLGDTAMYLCATSRAGTSVNEQFFGPGTRLTVL.

V usage is TRBV4-1 and J usage is TRBJ1-5; D call uncertain. The germline V gene has CDR1 MGHRA and CDR2 YSYEKL. The CDR3 covers 14 residues. V lost 1 base and J 5 bases, leaving 9 bases between the germline ends. The CDR3 protein is CASSQGSIDQPQHF. CDR3 in DNA: TGCGCCAGCAGCCAAGGGTCCATAGATCAGCCCCAGCATTTT.

The chain is built from TRBV28 and TRBJ1-2; no definite D call. The ends were cut back, 5 bases at V and 0 bases at J, with 13 bases in the middle. The CDR3 is 15 amino acids. Germline CDR1 MDHEN, CDR2 SYDVKM. This chain's CDR3 is CASSRFGLSNYGYTF. CDR3 nucleotides: TGTGCCAGCAGTAGGTTTGGCCTTTCTAACTATGGCTACACCTTC.

At least ten counts were recorded for this clonotype. The gene calls are TRBV5-1 and TRBJ2-1, with TRBD1 matching 9 bases. The germline V gene encodes CDR1 SGHRS and CDR2 YFSETQ. With V trimmed by 3 bases and J by 4 bases, 5 bases remained unmatched. The CDR3 is 15 residues long. The CDR3 DNA follows: TGCGCCAGCAGCTCGAGCGGGACAGGGTACAATGAGCAGTTCTTC. Translated, it gives CASSSSGTGYNEQFF.

This clonotype was picked up a small number of times. The chain combines TRBV4-3 with TRBJ2-7; 10 nucleotides match TRBD2. The CDR3 has 18 residues. J gave up 3 bases and V 1 base, and 12 bases lay outside the gene matches. In germline, CDR1 is LGHNA, CDR2 YSLEER. The CDR3 region is CASSQGLITSGVFYEQYF. DNA for the CDR3: TGCGCCAGCAGCCAAGGTTTAATCACTAGCGGGGTATTCTACGAGCAGTACTTC.

Many counts were recorded for this clonotype. This chain connects TRBV28 to TRBJ1-2; 8 bases are a match to TRBD1. The V gene end was trimmed by 5 bases and the J gene end by 2 bases; junction bases not matched to a gene: 4. The CDR3 contains 14 residues. The germline V gene encodes CDR1 MDHEN and CDR2 SYDVKM. CDR3 DNA: TGTGCCAGCAGTCTGACAGGGGAAAACTATGGCTACACCTTC. Its translation: CASSLTGENYGYTF.

The CDR3 DNA is TGTGCCAGCAGTTACTCGCGGCGTACTGGAAACACCATATATTTT. Translated, it gives CASSYSRRTGNTIYF. This chain connects TRBV6-5 to TRBJ1-3; D gene unclear. Per the germline V gene, CDR1 is MNHEY and CDR2 is SVGAGI. The CDR3 has 15 amino acids. V lost 0 bases, J lost 2 bases, and 8 bases lay in between.

This clonotype was counted at least ten times. The V call is TRBV6-1, the J call TRBJ2-7; D uncertain. The CDR3 loop spans 13 amino acids. Germline CDR1 and CDR2: MNHNS and SASEGT. V shed 7 bases and J shed 2 bases, with 12 bases lying between them. The CDR3 spells CASTQVYPYEQYF. CDR3 coding DNA: TGTGCCAGCACCCAGGTTTATCCCTACGAGCAGTACTTC.

The V gene is TRBV7-2, the J gene TRBJ2-1, with a possible D match to TRBD1 (6 bases). The CDR3 is 12 amino acids. V dropped 3 bases and J dropped 11 bases, with 11 bases sitting between them. Germline CDR1 reads SGHTA; CDR2 reads FQGNSA. In DNA, the CDR3 is TGTGCCAGCAGCTTGCCGGGACAAAAGCAGTTCTTC. Residues: CASSLPGQKQFF.

This clonotype was seen only a few times. The chain employs TRBV12-3 or TRBV12-4 and TRBJ2-1; 13 nucleotides agree with TRBD2. The CDR3 is made up of 15 amino acids. With V trimmed by 6 bases and J by 7 bases, 6 bases remained unmatched. CDR3 sequence reads: CASRLTSGGRNEQFF. DNA of the CDR3: TGTGCCAGCAGATTGACTAGCGGGGGGCGGAATGAGCAGTTCTTC.

In its sample, this clonotype was seen many times. The rearrangement joins TRBV20-1 to TRBJ2-7, with D unclear. The CDR3 totals 13 residues. Germline loops: CDR1 DFQATT, CDR2 SNEGSKA (reference sequence). V was clipped by 2 bases and J by 1 base, with 9 bases between them. The CDR3 sequence is CSARLRRSYEQYF. The DNA for the CDR3 is TGCAGTGCTAGACTCCGGAGATCCTACGAGCAGTACTTC.